One and the same sample provided the 25 T cell receptor beta chains below, sequenced in a study of blood T cell repertoires in COVID-19. The repertoire was sequenced with immunoSEQ multiplex PCR; TCRdb's copy has only in-frame clones and lacks some. The table lists 300,000 to 350,000 clones, about 86% of them singletons, with 3% in the top ten. The source material was peripheral blood. Source of these receptors: a man aged 30-40 years with active or convalescent COVID-19.

The chain combines TRBV6-2 or TRBV6-3 with TRBJ2-7; 8 positions agree with TRBD2. V shed 8 bases, J shed 0 bases, and the junction held 6 bases outside the gene matches. CDR1 and CDR2 (germline): MNHEY, SVGEGT. The CDR3 spans 14 residues. The chain's CDR3 is CASRLAGISYEQYF. CDR3 DNA: TGTGCCAGCCGTTTAGCGGGAATCTCCTACGAGCAGTACTTC.

This chain joins TRBV29-1 and TRBJ1-1; no definite D call. The CDR3 extends over 13 amino acids. Trimming removed 6 bases from V and 0 bases from J, with 11 bases in between. CDR1 is SQVTM, CDR2 ANQGSEA, per germline. CDR3 protein: CSVEPTVNTEAFF. In DNA, the CDR3 is TGCAGCGTCGAGCCCACGGTGAACACTGAAGCTTTCTTT. The variable domain in full, completed from reference TRBV29-1 and TRBJ1-1, reads SAVISQKPSRDICQRGTSLTIQCQVDSQVTMMFWYRQQPGQSLTLIATANQGSEATYESGFVIDKFPISRPNLTFSTLTVSNMSPEDSSIYLCSVEPTVNTEAFFGQGTRLTVV.

This chain connects TRBV2 to TRBJ2-7, with TRBD2 as a possible D gene (6 bases). CDR3 length: 14 amino acids. Per germline, CDR1 SNHLY and CDR2 FYNNEI. V lost 7 bases and J 1 base, leaving 14 bases between the germline ends. Here the CDR3 reads CASIIPGLSYEQYF. DNA of the CDR3: TGTGCCAGCATCATCCCGGGACTGTCCTACGAGCAGTACTTC.

V gene TRBV11-2 combines with J gene TRBJ1-4; 7 bases fit TRBD1. The J segment lost 5 bases and the V segment lost 1 base, leaving 4 bases of the junction unmatched. There are 15 residues in the CDR3. Germline assignment: CDR1 SGHAT and CDR2 FQNNGV. The CDR3: CASSLAQGGNEKLFF. The CDR3 DNA is TGTGCCAGCAGCTTAGCGCAGGGGGGAAATGAAAAACTGTTTTTT.

The chain links TRBV6-5 to TRBJ2-7, with 7 bases aligning to TRBD1. The CDR3 is 14 amino acids. The ends lost 5 bases at V and 1 base at J; junction bases unmatched: 5. Germline V lookup: CDR1 MNHEY, CDR2 SVGAGI. CDR3 protein: CASSRQGRSYEQYF. CDR3 nucleotides: TGTGCCAGCAGTCGACAGGGTAGGTCCTACGAGCAGTACTTC.

The V and J genes are TRBV5-6 and TRBJ1-4, with a weak D call TRBD1 (5 bases). The CDR3 has 15 residues. CDR1 and CDR2 from the germline V gene are SGHDT and YYEEEE. V was trimmed by 4 bases and J by 4 bases, leaving 14 bases between them. The CDR3 DNA is TGTGCCAGCAGCACTACCGGGACTATTAATGAAAAACTGTTTTTT. Its protein product is CASSTTGTINEKLFF.

This chain connects TRBV9 to TRBJ1-1; D might be TRBD1 (5 bases). Trimming took off 3 bases at V and 4 bases at J, with 19 bases between the two ends. The CDR3 is made up of 16 amino acids. Germline V gene lookup returns CDR1 SGDLS and CDR2 YYNGEE. The CDR3: CASSGKDIGGSTEAFF. The CDR3 coding sequence is TGTGCCAGCAGCGGTAAGGACATCGGGGGGAGCACTGAAGCTTTCTTT.

Note on this clone: At one of its ends the junction is not consistent with the germline gene, which may arise from a read error. The chain links TRBV19 to TRBJ1-5; perhaps TRBD1 as D (5 bases). Germline-derived CDR1 and CDR2 are LNHDA and SQIVND (reference sequence). The CDR3 loop spans 15 amino acids. The CDR3 nucleotides are TGTGCCAGTAGCACCTCAGGGAAGGGCAACCAGCCCCAGCATTTT. Translated: CASSTSGKGNQPQHF. The full variable domain, rest sourced from reference TRBV19 and TRBJ1-5, is DGGITQSPKYLFRKEGQNVTLSCEQNLNHDAMYWYRQDPGQGLRLIYYSQIVNDFQKGDIAEGYSVSREKKESFPLTVTSAQKNPTAFYLCASSTSGKGNQPQHFGDGTRLSIL.

This clone was observed a handful of times. The V gene is TRBV10-1, the J gene TRBJ1-1; possible D gene TRBD1, 5 bases. V was cut by 10 bases and J by 5 bases, with 20 bases left in between. This CDR3 comprises 14 residues. CDR1 is WNHNN, CDR2 SYGVQD, per germline (reference sequence). DNA for the CDR3: TGCGCCACCCAAATCGGGCAGGGCCGGACTGAAGCTTTCTTT. Translating gives CATQIGQGRTEAFF.

The chain employs TRBV5-4 and TRBJ2-1; no clear D. Germline CDR1 SGHNT, CDR2 YYREEE (reference sequence). The CDR3 runs 12 residues. V was cut by 1 base and J by 5 bases, with 4 bases left in between. The CDR3 spells CASSLLDNEQFF. In DNA, the CDR3 is TGTGCCAGCAGCTTGCTTGACAATGAGCAGTTCTTC.

This clone was observed a few times. The chain links TRBV28 to TRBJ2-7; D may be TRBD2 (6 bases). The germline V gene has CDR1 MDHEN and CDR2 SYDVKM. CDR3 length: 13 residues. The V gene lost 4 bases and the J gene lost 3 bases, with 10 bases spanning the gap. The CDR3: CASSSGTFYEQYF. The CDR3 region has the DNA TGTGCCAGCAGTTCCGGGACTTTCTACGAGCAGTACTTC.

CDR3 nucleotide sequence: TGTGCCAGCAGCTTGACGGATATGGGACTAGCGGGGGACAATGAGCAGTTCTTC. It specifies CASSLTDMGLAGDNEQFF. The chain employs TRBV7-2 and TRBJ2-1; 14 bases are a match to TRBD2. J lost 5 bases, V lost 3 bases, and 9 bases had no gene match. Per germline, CDR1 SGHTA and CDR2 FQGNSA. The CDR3 spans 18 residues.

The chain couples TRBV6-2 or TRBV6-3 to TRBJ1-2; D remains ambiguous. Germline CDR1 reads MNHEY; CDR2 reads SVGEGT. The CDR3 runs to 15 residues. Trimming took off 1 base at V and 4 bases at J, with 13 bases between the two ends. For the CDR3, the DNA is TGTGCCAGCAGTTACTTAAACTACTCTGGCTATGGCTACACCTTC. Its translation: CASSYLNYSGYGYTF.

The rearrangement joins TRBV7-6 to TRBJ2-2; D may be TRBD1 (6 bases). Germline V lookup: CDR1 SGHVS, CDR2 FNYEAQ. V lost 5 bases and J 6 bases, leaving 16 bases between the germline ends. This CDR3 contains 15 residues. The CDR3 reads CASSLFQGSAGELFF. The CDR3 DNA reads TGTGCCAGCAGCCTATTTCAGGGGTCGGCCGGGGAGCTGTTTTTT.

The V and J genes are TRBV19 and TRBJ1-1; TRBD1 aligns across 8 bases. Trimming at V came to 6 bases and at J to 5 bases, leaving 11 bases not matched to a gene. Germline loops: CDR1 LNHDA, CDR2 SQIVND (reference sequence). The CDR3 covers 15 residues. CDR3 loop: CASSLTVTGDTEAFF. The CDR3 nucleotides read TGTGCCAGTAGCCTAACCGTGACAGGGGATACTGAAGCTTTCTTT.

The chain employs TRBV7-3 and TRBJ1-5; no definite D call. The V end was cut by 2 bases, the J end by 11 bases, with 19 bases between. From germline, CDR1 is SGHTA and CDR2 FQGTGA. This CDR3 region has 15 residues. CDR3 sequence (DNA): TGTGCCAGCAGCTTAGGCTTGAGGCTTCCTATAGCCCAGCATTTT. Protein: CASSLGLRLPIAQHF. The whole variable domain, filled in from reference TRBV7-3 and TRBJ1-5, reads GAGVSQTPSNKVTEKGKYVELRCDPISGHTALYWYRQSLGQGPEFLIYFQGTGAADDSGLPNDRFFAVRPEGSVSTLKIQRTERGDSAVYLCASSLGLRLPIAQHFGDGTRLSIL.

The chain recombines TRBV11-2 with TRBJ2-7; D ambiguous. V was pared by 6 bases and J by 6 bases, with 12 bases between. The CDR3 loop spans 12 amino acids. Germline V gene lookup returns CDR1 SGHAT and CDR2 FQNNGV. This CDR3 is CASSRGGLEQYF. The DNA of the CDR3 is TGTGCCAGCAGTCGAGGTGGTCTCGAGCAGTACTTC.

The chain uses TRBV5-4 and TRBJ2-3; D is unresolved. Trimming removed 4 bases at V and 1 base at J, with 10 bases between. Germline CDR1 SGHNT, CDR2 YYREEE (reference sequence). There are 14 residues in the CDR3. The DNA of the CDR3 is TGTGCCAGCAGCCCTATTTCCCGCACAGATACGCAGTATTTT. Translating it yields CASSPISRTDTQYF.

This clone appeared once. The chain employs TRBV19 and TRBJ1-5; unclear D gene. The CDR3 covers 16 residues. V was shortened by 1 base and J by 3 bases, with 13 bases between the two germline ends. CDR1 is LNHDA, CDR2 SQIVND, per germline (reference sequence). The CDR3 sequence: CASSIAITEFNQPQHF. In nucleotides, the CDR3 is TGTGCCAGTAGTATAGCGATCACAGAGTTCAATCAGCCCCAGCATTTT. Using reference TRBV19 and TRBJ1-5 for the parts outside the CDR3, the full variable domain is DGGITQSPKYLFRKEGQNVTLSCEQNLNHDAMYWYRQDPGQGLRLIYYSQIVNDFQKGDIAEGYSVSREKKESFPLTVTSAQKNPTAFYLCASSIAITEFNQPQHFGDGTRLSIL.

The gene calls are TRBV2 and TRBJ1-2; 8 positions agree with TRBD1. The ends lost 2 bases at V and 3 bases at J; junction bases unmatched: 8. The CDR3 is 16 amino acids. From germline, CDR1 is SNHLY and CDR2 FYNNEI. CDR3 nucleotides: TGTGCCAGCAGTGAAAGGACAGGGACTCTGGACTATGGCTACACCTTC. Translation gives CASSERTGTLDYGYTF.

The J gene is TRBJ1-2, the V gene TRBV19; D is ambiguous. Germline loops: CDR1 LNHDA, CDR2 SQIVND (reference sequence). The CDR3 covers 12 residues. Trimming removed 0 bases at V and 10 bases at J, with 9 bases between. CDR3 sequence reads: CASSIDHIFYTF. CDR3 DNA: TGTGCCAGTAGTATAGATCACATTTTCTACACCTTC.

The chain is built from TRBV11-3 and TRBJ2-3; TRBD2 aligns across 10 bases. This CDR3 has 16 residues. Germline trimming cut 2 bases from V and 5 bases from J; bases unmatched to any gene: 7. From germline, CDR1 is SGHNT and CDR2 YENEEA. This CDR3 reads CASSLSSGSTIDTQYF. CDR3 DNA sequence: TGTGCCAGCAGCTTATCTAGCGGGAGTACCATAGATACGCAGTATTTT.

This clone showed up just a few times. The chain links TRBV9 to TRBJ2-5; 11 bases map to TRBD2. V gave up 2 bases and J gave up 5 bases; unmatched junction bases: 2. The CDR3 is made up of 14 amino acids. Germline V CDR1 and CDR2: SGDLS, YYNGEE. CDR3 coding DNA: TGTGCCAGCAGCGTTAGCGGGAGGGGGGAGACCCAGTACTTC. Its translation is CASSVSGRGETQYF.

The DNA of the CDR3 is TGTGCCACCAGTGATTCCCGAGCGGGCGGCACAGATACGCAGTATTTT. It codes for CATSDSRAGGTDTQYF. This sequence joins TRBV24-1 and TRBJ2-3, with D possibly matching TRBD2 (6 bases). Trimming shortened V by 2 bases and J by 1 base, and 12 bases separated the two germline ends. The CDR3 loop spans 16 amino acids. Germline CDR1 reads KGHDR; CDR2 reads SFDVKD.

The CDR3 spells CASSITPMGQGFQPQHF. CDR3 DNA: TGTGCCAGTAGTATTACCCCGATGGGGCAGGGTTTTCAGCCCCAGCATTTT. This chain uses TRBV19 with TRBJ1-5, with D perhaps TRBD1 (5 bases). The CDR3 length is 17 residues. Trimming stripped 3 bases from V and 6 bases from J, with 21 bases between. CDR1 is LNHDA, CDR2 SQIVND, per germline (reference sequence).